The rows below give T cell receptor beta chains drawn from one sample of a study of shared clonotypes between healthy human individuals. Profiled with immunoSEQ multiplex PCR; TCRdb holds only in-frame clones, not every one. The sample carries about 600,000 clones, 98% recorded once. The sequencing input was naive CD8+ T cells sorted from blood. The receptors originated from a man between 25 and 39 years old in good health. Each CDR3 is given with its conserved first and last residue.

v_gene	CDR3aa
TRBV29-1	CSVEVPGTGFHYGYTF
TRBV5-6	CASTSIGDPVLGEQYF
TRBV7-8	CASSSGGTYEQYF
TRBV4-1	CASSQDNEAQPQHF
TRBV5-4	CASSSQLGSGSYEQYF
TRBV5-1	CASSLVTVQGEQFF
TRBV7-8	CASSLNLIWASTDTQYF
TRBV5-1	CASSFRTAYEQYF
TRBV6-6	CASSSTPDYTGNEQYF
TRBV11-2	CASSFGRNEQFF
TRBV28	CATTGGRDEETQYF
TRBV10-1	CASSDGQGFYEQYF
TRBV5-1	CASSPPKSYEQYF
TRBV7-9	CASTASTGGEYEQYF
TRBV14	CASSQESSGRAGTQYF
TRBV5-1	CASSLEKSGSDGNTIYF
TRBV11-2	CASSLTGANEQYF
TRBV5-6	CASSLKKIETGWRHQQYF
TRBV7-9	CASSPGPTVTNEQYF
TRBV29-1	CSVEEGTAGLGSSYNEQFF
TRBV13	CASSVMGVHYEQYF
TRBV7-2	CASSWLPGLAGANTQYF
TRBV7-9	CASSPPGPHIVNTEAFF
TRBV28	CASTPDGGAGETQYF
TRBV28	CASSLEDMIYGYTF
TRBV7-8	CASSLALEGGAYEQYF
TRBV6-1	CASSPGTSSYNEQFF